This record concerns one TCR beta chain sequence. Germline V lookup: CDR1 MNHEY, CDR2 SMNVEV (reference sequence). This CDR3 is built from 13 residues. Trimming shortened V by 1 base and J by 7 bases, and 7 bases separated the two germline ends. Methods used by the authors: Amplification from reference gene primers served as the basis for estimated nucleated cell counts. Produced via immunoSEQ multiplex PCR; TCRdb's table is partial and in-frame only. V, J and clone size are taken as reported in that table, and D and trimming were inferred from the DNA itself. The data hold about 250,000 clones, with around 86% observed a single time. This sample is part of a study of blood T cell repertoires in COVID-19. Looking at the study overall: Specimens from acute and convalescent COVID-19 originated in the United States, Italy and Spain.

The gene calls are TRBV27 and TRBJ2-2, with TRBD2 as a possible D gene (5 bases). This TCR was recovered from a woman in her sixties or seventies who had recovered from COVID-19. Sequenced input: peripheral blood. The CDR3 is CASSLWAGGELFF. DNA for the CDR3: TGTGCCAGCAGTTTATGGGCGGGCGGGGAGCTGTTTTTT.